These T cell receptor beta chains were read from a single sample in a study of CD8+CD57+ T cells in acquired aplastic anemia. TCRdb redid the calling of the reads with MiXCR, one entry per CDR3 protein. The sample holds 200,000 or so distinct CDR3 sequences, around 65% seen once. What was sequenced was sorted CD4+, CD8+, or CD8+CD57+ T cells (not recorded which) from PBMCs. The receptors shown here come from a human donor with severe aplastic anemia or a healthy control (not recorded which). Both conserved end residues are part of each CDR3. The D gene is left open where the match is weak. Only some rows state a clone size, as once, few, many or a class for expanded clones.

DNA: TGCGCCAGCAGCTTGGGTTCCGACGACGCCTACGAGCAGTACTTC
CDR3: CASSLGSDDAYEQYF
J: TRBJ2-7
size: many
D: NA
V: TRBV5-1

DNA: TGCAGCGTTGTCGGGGGGTCCTCCTACGAGCAGTACTTC
CDR3: CSVVGGSSYEQYF
J: TRBJ2-7
size: NA
D: TRBD2
V: TRBV29-1

DNA: TGTGCCAGCAGCTTTGGGGACACCGGGGAGCTGTTTTTT
CDR3: CASSFGDTGELFF
J: TRBJ2-2
size: few
D: NA
V: TRBV5-4

DNA: TGCGCCAGCAGCCAAGATATAGGAGGGGTCTATGGCTACACCTTC
CDR3: CASSQDIGGVYGYTF
J: TRBJ1-2
size: NA
D: NA
V: TRBV4-3

DNA: TGTGCTAGCAGCTTATCGGGGGGGAACACCGGGGAGCTGTTTTTT
CDR3: CASSLSGGNTGELFF
J: TRBJ2-2
size: few
D: TRBD2
V: TRBV7-6

DNA: TGTGCCACCGTCTCACGTGGGAGGAGAGAGGCAAATTCACCCCTCCACTTT
CDR3: CATVSRGRREANSPLHF
J: TRBJ1-6
size: NA
D: NA
V: TRBV24-1

DNA: TGTGCCTGGGCAGGGGAGTGGGGTGAAGCTTTCTTT
CDR3: CAWAGEWGEAFF
J: TRBJ1-1
size: once
D: NA
V: TRBV30

DNA: TGTGCCACCGAAGGGGGGCCCTTACGAGAGCAGTACTTC
CDR3: CATEGGPLREQYF
J: TRBJ2-7
size: few
D: NA
V: TRBV19

DNA: TGTGCCAGCAGCCCTCGAGGAGGCCCCTTTGCGGCACCCCTCCACTTT
CDR3: CASSPRGGPFAAPLHF
J: TRBJ1-6
size: NA
D: NA
V: TRBV7-3

DNA: TGCAGTGCTAGAGCAGAGGTAGATCAGCCCCAGCATTTT
CDR3: CSARAEVDQPQHF
J: TRBJ1-5
size: NA
D: NA
V: TRBV20-1

DNA: TGTGCCAGCAAAGACAGGGTTGATGGCTACACCTTC
CDR3: CASKDRVDGYTF
J: TRBJ1-2
size: NA
D: TRBD1
V: TRBV9

DNA: TGTGCCAGCAGACCCCGACAGGGGGCTTATAATTCACCCCTCCACTTT
CDR3: CASRPRQGAYNSPLHF
J: TRBJ1-6
size: NA
D: TRBD1
V: TRBV6-1

DNA: TGTGCCAGCAGCTTACCGGGTTTC
CDR3: CASSLPGF
J: TRBJ2-5
size: NA
D: NA
V: TRBV7-8

DNA: TGTGCCAGTAGTATCGTGCCAGGGCTTAACACTGAAGCTTTCTTT
CDR3: CASSIVPGLNTEAFF
J: TRBJ1-1
size: many
D: NA
V: TRBV19

DNA: TGTGCCACCAGCAGAGAGGGAGAGACCCAGTACTTC
CDR3: CATSREGETQYF
J: TRBJ2-5
size: NA
D: NA
V: TRBV15

DNA: TGTGCCAGCAGACGGACGGGAGGCACTGAAGCTTTCTTT
CDR3: CASRRTGGTEAFF
J: TRBJ1-1
size: NA
D: NA
V: TRBV7-2

DNA: TGTGCCAGCCGAGACAGGGGCACCGGGGAGCTGTTTTTT
CDR3: CASRDRGTGELFF
J: TRBJ2-2
size: NA
D: TRBD1
V: TRBV7-3

DNA: TGTGCCACCAGTGATTTGCGGGACCCGCACAATGAGCAGTTCTTC
CDR3: CATSDLRDPHNEQFF
J: TRBJ2-1
size: NA
D: NA
V: TRBV24-1

DNA: TGTGCCAGCAGCTGGACTAGCGGGAGAAGGGAGCTGTTTTTT
CDR3: CASSWTSGRRELFF
J: TRBJ2-2
size: NA
D: TRBD2
V: TRBV7-6

DNA: TGTGCCACCAGGGAATCCTATTCAGATAATTCACCCCTCCACTTT
CDR3: CATRESYSDNSPLHF
J: TRBJ1-6
size: NA
D: NA
V: TRBV15

DNA: TGCAGTGCTAGAGATCTCGACGCATCCAGCTCCTACGAGCAGTACTTC
CDR3: CSARDLDASSSYEQYF
J: TRBJ2-7
size: NA
D: NA
V: TRBV20-1

DNA: TGTGCCAGCAGCTGGGGACTAGCGATAGGCTACGAGCAGTACTTC
CDR3: CASSWGLAIGYEQYF
J: TRBJ2-7
size: many
D: TRBD2
V: TRBV5-4

DNA: TGTGCCAGCAGTTTATCCGGGCTAGCGGGAGAGCAGTACTTC
CDR3: CASSLSGLAGEQYF
J: TRBJ2-7
size: many
D: TRBD2
V: TRBV28

DNA: TGCGCCAGCAGCTTGGGGAGACAGGGTTATGGCTACACCTTC
CDR3: CASSLGRQGYGYTF
J: TRBJ1-2
size: NA
D: TRBD1
V: TRBV5-1

DNA: TGCAGTGCCTATAATACAGGACTCAATCAGCCCCAGCATTTT
CDR3: CSAYNTGLNQPQHF
J: TRBJ1-5
size: NA
D: NA
V: TRBV20-1

DNA: TGTGCCAGCAGCTTAGCCCTTACAGGGGGGGATGAAGCTTTCTTT
CDR3: CASSLALTGGDEAFF
J: TRBJ1-1
size: many
D: TRBD1
V: TRBV7-9

DNA: TGTGCCAGCAGCCCCGCCCCGGGACAGGGTCCAGATACGCAGTATTTT
CDR3: CASSPAPGQGPDTQYF
J: TRBJ2-3
size: many
D: TRBD1
V: TRBV7-9

DNA: TGTGCCAGCAGTTCGGACGCCTCCTACGAGCAGTACTTC
CDR3: CASSSDASYEQYF
J: TRBJ2-7
size: many
D: NA
V: TRBV7-9

DNA: TGTGCCAGCAAAGGGCAGGGGATACCGAACACTGAAGCTTTCTTT
CDR3: CASKGQGIPNTEAFF
J: TRBJ1-1
size: few
D: NA
V: TRBV6-2/TRBV6-3

DNA: TGTGCCAGCAGCCAAAGGACAGGGGTGAGCTCCTATAATTCACCCCTCCACTTT
CDR3: CASSQRTGVSSYNSPLHF
J: TRBJ1-6
size: NA
D: TRBD1
V: TRBV7-3

DNA: TGTGCCATCAGGGCAGGGGGCGGTAGACAAGAGACCCAGTACTTC
CDR3: CAIRAGGGRQETQYF
J: TRBJ2-5
size: NA
D: TRBD1
V: TRBV10-3

DNA: TGTGCCGCCAGCGCAGCTAATAGCAATCAGCCCCAGCATTTT
CDR3: CAASAANSNQPQHF
J: TRBJ1-5
size: NA
D: NA
V: TRBV19

DNA: TGTGCCAGCAGCTTAAATGGCGGGGTCGGCTACGAGCAGTACTTC
CDR3: CASSLNGGVGYEQYF
J: TRBJ2-7
size: NA
D: NA
V: TRBV7-3

DNA: TGTGCCAGCCCCCGGCCACGGGACAGGGGAACCAATGAGCTGTTTTTT
CDR3: CASPRPRDRGTNELFF
J: TRBJ2-2
size: NA
D: TRBD1
V: TRBV12-3/TRBV12-4

DNA: TGTGCCAGTAGTCTCCGGGACGGACTATATTCACCCCTCCACTTT
CDR3: CASSLRDGLYSPLHF
J: TRBJ1-6
size: few
D: NA
V: TRBV19

DNA: TGTGCCAGCAGCTTAAGGGACAGGGGGCAGCTCAACTATGGCTACACCTTC
CDR3: CASSLRDRGQLNYGYTF
J: TRBJ1-2
size: NA
D: TRBD1
V: TRBV7-9

DNA: TGTGCCAGCAGCCTAGGGACAACCCCGAATACGCAGTATTTT
CDR3: CASSLGTTPNTQYF
J: TRBJ2-3
size: NA
D: NA
V: TRBV7-2

DNA: TGTGCCAGCAGTGAACAGGGATACGAGCAGTACTTC
CDR3: CASSEQGYEQYF
J: TRBJ2-7
size: many
D: NA
V: TRBV2

DNA: TGTGCCAGCAGTTACTCGGGACATTCGAACGAGCAGTACTTC
CDR3: CASSYSGHSNEQYF
J: TRBJ2-7
size: NA
D: NA
V: TRBV6-5

DNA: TGTGCCAGCAGCGCCCATGCAGGGAGAGTTTGGCAGTACTTC
CDR3: CASSAHAGRVWQYF
J: TRBJ2-7
size: NA
D: NA
V: TRBV12-3/TRBV12-4

DNA: TGTGCCAGCAGCTTAACGGACAGGGTTCCCTTGTGTCCTGACCAAGAGACCCAGTACTTC
CDR3: CASSLTDRVPLCPDQETQYF
J: TRBJ2-5
size: NA
D: TRBD1
V: TRBV7-3

DNA: TGCGCCAGCCAGAGGACTAGCGGGAGCACAGATACGCAGTATTTT
CDR3: CASQRTSGSTDTQYF
J: TRBJ2-3
size: NA
D: TRBD2
V: TRBV10-2

DNA: TGTGCCAGCAGCTTAAGCTCCTGCGAGCAGTACTTC
CDR3: CASSLSSCEQYF
J: TRBJ2-7
size: NA
D: NA
V: TRBV7-3

DNA: TGTGCCAGCAGGGACCGGGACAGCGCTGAAGCTTTCTTT
CDR3: CASRDRDSAEAFF
J: TRBJ1-1
size: NA
D: TRBD1
V: TRBV6-5

DNA: TGTGCCAGCAGTGCGCAGGGGAATGAGCAGTTCTTC
CDR3: CASSAQGNEQFF
J: TRBJ2-1
size: few
D: NA
V: TRBV2

DNA: TGTGCCAGCAGACCGGGGAGCACAGATACGCAGTATTTT
CDR3: CASRPGSTDTQYF
J: TRBJ2-3
size: NA
D: NA
V: TRBV2

DNA: TGCAGCGCCTCGACAGGGAGCGCAGATACGCAGTATTTT
CDR3: CSASTGSADTQYF
J: TRBJ2-3
size: NA
D: TRBD1
V: TRBV29-1

DNA: TGCGCCAGCAGCCAAGATGGGGGCTATGGCTACACCTTC
CDR3: CASSQDGGYGYTF
J: TRBJ1-2
size: few
D: NA
V: TRBV4-1

DNA: TGTGCCAGCAGTGCAAAAAGGGGGGTTCAAGAGACCCAGTACTTC
CDR3: CASSAKRGVQETQYF
J: TRBJ2-5
size: many
D: NA
V: TRBV6-1

DNA: TGTGCCACCAGTTCGACACAGGGGTCGCAGTTCTTC
CDR3: CATSSTQGSQFF
J: TRBJ2-1
size: few
D: TRBD1
V: TRBV24-1

DNA: TGTGCCAGCAGTTACGCACAAACCACTGAAGCTTTCTTT
CDR3: CASSYAQTTEAFF
J: TRBJ1-1
size: few
D: NA
V: TRBV27

DNA: TGTGCCAGCAGATCCGGGACAGCTAATCAGCCCCAGCATTTT
CDR3: CASRSGTANQPQHF
J: TRBJ1-5
size: NA
D: TRBD1
V: TRBV7-2